This TCR beta chain was sequenced for a study of vaccination and CD4 T cells after COVID-19. This clonotype was recorded only once. Its antigen is unidentified. V lost 1 base and J 5 bases, leaving 15 bases between the germline ends. CDR3 length equals 17 residues. Germline CDR1 MNHNS, CDR2 SASEGT. The Oncomine TCR Beta short-read assay was applied to DNA of cultured CD4+ T cells. Each CDR3 protein is one row after TCRdb ran MiXCR on the PCR reads. The profile covers under 15,000 distinct CDR3 sequences, with 50% to 60% appearing a single time and about a fifth taken by the ten largest. Regarding treatment: roughly 10-day PBMC culture with coronavirus spike peptide pools or control peptides (ViraFEST assay).

This TCR came from a human donor with COVID-19. The specimen comprised cultured CD4+ T cells from blood, sampled after SARS-CoV-2 vaccination. The chain employs TRBV6-1 and TRBJ1-6; D is ambiguous. In nucleotides, the CDR3 is TGTGCCAGCAGTGAAGATGCGTGGGTGGGAGATAATTCACCCCTCCACTTT. It is translated as CASSEDAWVGDNSPLHF.